The next 3 T cell receptor beta chains were all read from a single sample in a study of regulatory T cells in long-lasting Graves disease. iRepertoire HTBI primers and Arm-PCR of CDR3 regions built TCR beta libraries. TCRdb ran MiXCR on the multiplex PCR reads and lists one entry per CDR3 protein. The sample contains under 300,000 distinct CDR3 sequences, about a sixth of which appear only once. Time point defined: newly diagnosed GD, antithyroid drugs for less than 3 months. RNA from PBMCs was the source of the TCR library. Sample: peripheral blood mononuclear cells (PBMCs), taken at new diagnosis, from a patient treated with antithyroid drugs. These receptors came from a female donor with Graves disease.

The rearrangement uses TRBV7-8 and TRBJ2-1; 7 nucleotides align to TRBD2. The CDR3 contains 14 residues. CDR1 is SGHVS and CDR2 is FQNEAQ in the germline V gene. V gave up 2 bases and J gave up 4 bases; unmatched junction bases: 2. As DNA, the CDR3 is TGTGCCAGCAGCTTACTAGCGGTATACAATGAGCAGTTCTTC. The encoded protein is CASSLLAVYNEQFF. Full variable domain (rest looked up from reference TRBV7-8 and TRBJ2-1): GAGVSQSPRYKVAKRGQDVALRCDPISGHVSLFWYQQALGQGPEFLTYFQNEAQLDKSGLPSDRFFAERPEGSVSTLKIQRTQQEDSAVYLCASSLLAVYNEQFFGPGTRLTVL.

This clonotype occurred many times. One junction end disagrees with the germline gene, perhaps due to a read error. The chain joins TRBV7-2 to TRBJ2-7; D is possibly TRBD1 or TRBD2 (6 bases each). CDR1 SGHTA and CDR2 FQGNSA come from the germline V gene. The CDR3 consists of 13 residues. In nucleotides, the CDR3 is TGCGCCAGCAGCCGTTGGGGGGCATACGAGCAGTACTTC. Its protein product is CASSRWGAYEQYF.

In this sample, this clonotype turned up many times. The chain has TRBV19 and TRBJ2-7, with 8 bases that match TRBD1. There are 15 residues in the CDR3. Germline values: CDR1 LNHDA, CDR2 SQIVND (reference sequence). V shed 2 bases, J shed 3 bases, and the junction held 6 bases outside the gene matches. In nucleotides, the CDR3 is TGTGCCAGTAGTATAAGGGACAGGATAAGCTACGAGCAGTACTTC. Amino acid sequence: CASSIRDRISYEQYF.